Listed here is a single T cell receptor beta chain. This sample was taken from a study of cytomegalovirus exposure and HLA in healthy donors. PCR involved 60 Vbeta and 13 Jbeta primers. Measured with immunoSEQ multiplex PCR; TCRdb has only the in-frame clones, and not every one. This table holds fewer than 250,000 clones, around three quarters found once. V was shortened by 2 bases and J by 4 bases, with 8 bases between the two germline ends. Per the germline V gene, CDR1 is SGHAT and CDR2 is FQNNGV. This CDR3 contains 14 residues. This TCR came from a man aged 35 to 55 in good health and CMV-seronegative. What was sequenced was PBMCs. This chain joins TRBV11-2 and TRBJ2-2; perhaps TRBD1 as D (5 bases). Here the CDR3 DNA reads TGTGCCAGCAGCTTAAGGACACCCACCGGGGAGCTGTTTTTT. Translation gives CASSLRTPTGELFF.